This TCR beta chain was recovered during a study of early stage breast cancer tumors. Study-wide context: ER+/PR+/HER2- status applied to about 75% of the 16 invasive breast tumors.

Assay used: immunoSEQ multiplex PCR; TCRdb lists only in-frame clones, some missing. The sample lists about 72,000 clones, more than 60% occurring once. With 4 bases clipped from V and 8 bases from J, the junction kept 9 bases outside the gene matches. Germline CDR1 SGHRS, CDR2 YFSETQ. The CDR3 covers 14 residues. In its sample, this clone was seen once. This clonotype was obtained from a person aged 55 to 75 with breast cancer. The chain recombines TRBV5-1 with TRBJ1-2; the match to TRBD1 covers 9 bases. Sequencing used blood. The CDR3: CASSLGGQGNGYTF. The CDR3 DNA is TGCGCCAGCAGCCTGGGGGGACAGGGTAACGGCTACACCTTC.